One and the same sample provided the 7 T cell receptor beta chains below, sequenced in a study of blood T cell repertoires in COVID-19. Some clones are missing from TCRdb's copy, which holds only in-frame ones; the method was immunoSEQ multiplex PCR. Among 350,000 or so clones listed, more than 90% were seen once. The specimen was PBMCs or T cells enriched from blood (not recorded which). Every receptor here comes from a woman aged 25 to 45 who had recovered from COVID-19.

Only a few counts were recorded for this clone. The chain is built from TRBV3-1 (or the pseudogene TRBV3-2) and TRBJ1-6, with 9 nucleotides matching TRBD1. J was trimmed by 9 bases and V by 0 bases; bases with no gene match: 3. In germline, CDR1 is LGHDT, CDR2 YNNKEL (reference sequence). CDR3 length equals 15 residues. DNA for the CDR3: TGTGCCAGCAGCCAAGAACAGGGGGCATTTTCACCCCTCCACTTT. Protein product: CASSQEQGAFSPLHF.

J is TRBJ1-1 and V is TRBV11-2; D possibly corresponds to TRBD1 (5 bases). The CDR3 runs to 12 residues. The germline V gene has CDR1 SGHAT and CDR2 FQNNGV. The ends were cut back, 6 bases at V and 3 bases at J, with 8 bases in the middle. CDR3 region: CASSTGYTEAFF. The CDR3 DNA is TGTGCCAGCAGTACAGGATACACTGAAGCTTTCTTT.

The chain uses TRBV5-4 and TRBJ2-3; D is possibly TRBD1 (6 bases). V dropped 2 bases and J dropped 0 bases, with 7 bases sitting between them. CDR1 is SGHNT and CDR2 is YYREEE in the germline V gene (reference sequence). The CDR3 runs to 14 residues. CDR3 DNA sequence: TGTGCCAGCAGCTTTGGACAGAGCACAGATACGCAGTATTTT. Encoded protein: CASSFGQSTDTQYF.

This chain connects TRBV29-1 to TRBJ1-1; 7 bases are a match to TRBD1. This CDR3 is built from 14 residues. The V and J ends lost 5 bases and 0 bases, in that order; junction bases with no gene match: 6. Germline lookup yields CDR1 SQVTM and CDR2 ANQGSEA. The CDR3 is CSVPRGTVNTEAFF. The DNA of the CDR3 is TGCAGCGTTCCCCGAGGGACAGTGAACACTGAAGCTTTCTTT.

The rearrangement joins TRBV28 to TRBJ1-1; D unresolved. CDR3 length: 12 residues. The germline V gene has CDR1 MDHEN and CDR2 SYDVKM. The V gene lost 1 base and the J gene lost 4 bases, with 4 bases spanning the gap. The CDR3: CASSLSGTEAFF. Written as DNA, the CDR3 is TGTGCCAGCAGTTTATCCGGCACTGAAGCTTTCTTT.

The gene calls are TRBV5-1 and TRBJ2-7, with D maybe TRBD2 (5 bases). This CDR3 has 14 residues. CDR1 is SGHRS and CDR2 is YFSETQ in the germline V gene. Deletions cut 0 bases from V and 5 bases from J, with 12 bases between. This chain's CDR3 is CASSLDSPGDEQYF. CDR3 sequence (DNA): TGCGCCAGCAGCTTGGACAGCCCCGGGGACGAGCAGTACTTC.

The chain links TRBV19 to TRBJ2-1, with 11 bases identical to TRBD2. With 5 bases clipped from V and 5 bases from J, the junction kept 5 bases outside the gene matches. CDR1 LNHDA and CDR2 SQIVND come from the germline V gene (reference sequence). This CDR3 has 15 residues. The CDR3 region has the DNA TGTGCCAGTAGTCTGACTAGCGGGACAGACAATGAGCAGTTCTTC. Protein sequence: CASSLTSGTDNEQFF.